This T cell receptor beta chain was sequenced during a study of blood T cell repertoires in COVID-19. Study in general: Acute and convalescent COVID-19 specimens originated in the United States, Italy and Spain.

V lost 0 bases and J lost 3, with 9 bases in between. CDR1 and CDR2 (germline): SGHRS, YFSETQ. CDR3 size: 15 residues. TCRdb's copy holds only in-frame clones and misses some; the assay was immunoSEQ multiplex PCR. This table has 250,000 to 300,000 clones, roughly 91% appearing once. The sequence derives from a woman aged 40 to 49 with acute COVID-19. The chain joins TRBV5-1 to TRBJ1-4, with a tentative D call TRBD1 (5 bases). The specimen sequenced was PBMCs or T cells enriched from blood (not recorded which). This CDR3 is CASSLVAGANEKLFF. CDR3 coding DNA: TGCGCCAGCAGCTTGGTGGCGGGGGCTAATGAAAAACTGTTTTTT.